A single sample gave rise to the 25 T cell receptor beta chains below, sequenced in a study of blood T cell repertoires in COVID-19 (dated by TCRdb to the early 2020s). The library was obtained by the immunoSEQ multiplex PCR assay. Here the immuneACCESS table is served through TCRdb, limited to in-frame sequences with V and J called. Missing clones are a known gap in these copies; in checked studies unresolved V genes cover under half, and the rest lacks a known reason. The sample has about 170,000 clones on record, almost 85% of them singletons. The ten largest account for roughly 7.5% of the sample. Material for sequencing was peripheral blood. The receptors were gathered from a man aged 35 to 55 who had recovered from COVID-19.

This clone was picked up a small number of times. The chain uses TRBV11-3 and TRBJ2-1; 12 positions match TRBD2. This CDR3 contains 14 residues. J lost 9 bases, V lost 3 bases, and 3 bases had no gene match. Germline V gene sequence: CDR1 SGHNT, CDR2 YENEEA. CDR3 sequence: CASSFGLAGSEQFF. The CDR3 DNA reads as TGTGCCAGCAGCTTCGGACTAGCGGGGAGTGAGCAGTTCTTC.

The chain links TRBV4-2 to TRBJ2-7, with D possibly TRBD1 on 6 matching bases. V lost 0 bases and J 0 bases, leaving 18 bases between the germline ends. CDR1 LGHNA and CDR2 YNFKEQ come from the germline V gene. This CDR3 contains 18 residues. The CDR3 coding sequence is TGTGCCAGCAGCCAAGATTTAAGGGGGACGATAAGCTCCTACGAGCAGTACTTC. Translated: CASSQDLRGTISSYEQYF.

In its sample, this clone was seen a few times. This chain connects TRBV9 to TRBJ2-1; D is unresolved. Per germline, CDR1 SGDLS and CDR2 YYNGEE. CDR3 length: 16 amino acids. With 4 bases removed from V and 5 bases from J, the gap between germline ends came to 19 bases. The CDR3 loop reads CASSPQASTLNNEQFF. The CDR3 DNA sequence: TGTGCCAGCAGCCCCCAGGCGAGCACCTTAAACAATGAGCAGTTCTTC.

The chain has TRBV12-3 or TRBV12-4 and TRBJ2-1; TRBD1 might be the D (7 bases). The CDR3 spans 13 residues. Trimming removed 6 bases at V and 9 bases at J, with 15 bases between. CDR3 DNA: TGTGCCAGCAGCCAAAGACAGGGAGGTGAGCAGTTCTTC. Protein: CASSQRQGGEQFF.

The rearrangement links TRBV9 to TRBJ2-1; 10 bases match TRBD2. The ends lost 0 bases at V and 10 bases at J; junction bases unmatched: 4. The germline V gene encodes CDR1 SGDLS and CDR2 YYNGEE. CDR3 length: 14 amino acids. Here the CDR3 reads CASSVGLGLAEQFF. The CDR3 nucleotides read TGTGCCAGCAGCGTAGGACTGGGACTAGCGGAGCAGTTCTTC.

J is TRBJ2-7 and V is TRBV24-1, with D unclear. Trimming removed 3 bases at V and 3 bases at J, with 8 bases between. Germline loops: CDR1 KGHDR, CDR2 SFDVKD. The CDR3 contains 13 residues. This CDR3 reads CATSDPYSYEQYF. The CDR3 DNA follows: TGTGCCACCAGTGATCCCTACAGCTACGAGCAGTACTTC.

The chain employs TRBV12-5 and TRBJ2-1; 9 bases fit TRBD2. The V gene end was trimmed by 0 bases and the J gene end by 7 bases; junction bases not matched to a gene: 7. This CDR3 spans 16 amino acids. Germline assignment: CDR1 LGHNT and CDR2 FRNRAP. The CDR3 region is CASGLVIGGGANEQFF. The CDR3 bases are TGTGCTAGTGGTTTGGTGATAGGCGGGGGGGCGAATGAGCAGTTCTTC.

This rearrangement joins TRBV6-6 to TRBJ1-3; D ambiguous. There are 15 residues in the CDR3. V was shortened by 6 bases and J by 0 bases, with 12 bases between the two germline ends. CDR1 MNHNY and CDR2 SVGAGI come from the germline V gene (reference sequence). CDR3 loop: CASSLPSFSGNTIYF. The CDR3, as DNA: TGTGCCAGCAGCCTACCAAGCTTCTCTGGAAACACCATATATTTT.

Here the CDR3 reads CASSGQGGDYNEQFF. The CDR3, as DNA: TGTGCCAGCAGCGGACAGGGGGGGGATTACAATGAGCAGTTCTTC. This chain uses TRBV11-2 with TRBJ2-1, with TRBD1 matching over 10 bases. The CDR3 loop spans 15 amino acids. Germline CDR1 reads SGHAT; CDR2 reads FQNNGV. V shed 5 bases, J shed 4 bases, and the junction held 5 bases outside the gene matches.

In its sample, this clone was seen once. The CDR3 loop reads CASTGGWTEAFF. The CDR3 DNA sequence: TGTGCCAGCACCGGGGGGTGGACTGAAGCTTTCTTT. The V call is TRBV12-3 or TRBV12-4, the J call TRBJ1-1; perhaps TRBD1 as D (5 bases). Trimming cost V 7 bases and J 5 bases, with 11 bases left between them. This CDR3 spans 12 amino acids.

This rearrangement joins TRBV18 to TRBJ1-1, with TRBD1 as a possible D gene (6 bases). Germline-derived CDR1 and CDR2 are KGHSH and LQKENI. The CDR3 is 16 residues long. V lost 3 bases to trimming and J lost 1 base, with 15 bases between them. CDR3 amino acids: CASSPLGGGSNTEAFF. CDR3 DNA: TGTGCCAGCTCACCCCTAGGGGGGGGATCGAACACTGAAGCTTTCTTT.

The CDR3 sequence is CASSLVPSSGANVLTF. In DNA, the CDR3 is TGCGCCAGCAGCTTGGTACCGAGCTCTGGGGCCAACGTCCTGACTTTC. The chain carries TRBV5-1 and TRBJ2-6; D is unclear. CDR1 is SGHRS and CDR2 is YFSETQ in the germline V gene. The CDR3 sequence is 16 residues long. Trimming took off 0 bases at V and 0 bases at J, with 7 bases between the two ends.

V and J are TRBV4-3 and TRBJ1-6; D is possibly TRBD1 (5 bases). Germline V gene lookup returns CDR1 LGHNA and CDR2 YSLEER. The V end was cut by 1 base, the J end by 1 base, with 14 bases between. CDR3 size: 18 residues. The CDR3 region has the DNA TGCGCCAGCAGCCAAGTTCTTTGGGGCCGGTCCTATAATTCACCCCTCCACTTT. The encoded protein is CASSQVLWGRSYNSPLHF.

This clone was seen at least ten times. The rearrangement joins TRBV6-5 to TRBJ1-6, with D uncertain. Germline CDR1 MNHEY, CDR2 SVGAGI. CDR3 size: 15 residues. V lost 2 bases and J 7 bases, leaving 12 bases between the germline ends. The CDR3 DNA reads as TGTGCCAGCAGTTACGGGCCGTCCGGAAATTCACCCCTCCACTTT. Translation gives CASSYGPSGNSPLHF.

The chain employs TRBV14 and TRBJ1-4, with D perhaps matching TRBD1 (5 bases). The ends were cut back, 3 bases at V and 7 bases at J, with 15 bases in the middle. Germline assignment: CDR1 SGHDN and CDR2 FVKESK. The CDR3 length is 15 residues. CDR3 in DNA: TGTGCCAGCAGCCACCTAGACGGGGGAGGTGAAAAACTGTTTTTT. The encoded protein is CASSHLDGGGEKLFF. Drawing the rest from reference TRBV14 and TRBJ1-4, the complete variable domain is EAGVTQFPSHSVIEKGQTVTLRCDPISGHDNLYWYRRVMGKEIKFLLHFVKESKQDESGMPNNRFLAERTGGTYSTLKVQPAELEDSGVYFCASSHLDGGGEKLFFGSGTQLSVL.

The J gene is TRBJ1-6, the V gene TRBV27; D is unclear. The CDR3 contains 12 residues. Germline CDR1 MNHEY, CDR2 SMNVEV (reference sequence). The V end lost 3 bases, the J end lost 6 bases, and 3 bases lay between the germline ends. The CDR3 is CASSFGNSPLHF. The CDR3 DNA reads TGTGCCAGCAGTTTCGGTAATTCACCCCTCCACTTT.

The chain has TRBV7-8 and TRBJ2-1; D gene unclear. Trimming pared 5 bases from V and 6 bases from J, leaving 11 bases between. Germline V gene data show CDR1 as SGHVS and CDR2 as FQNEAQ. The length of the CDR3 is 13 residues. The CDR3 DNA reads as TGTGCCAGCAGCCACCTGAACGGCAATGAGCAGTTCTTC. Translation: CASSHLNGNEQFF.

This chain uses TRBV4-3 with TRBJ2-1, with 7 bases identical to TRBD2. The CDR3 runs 18 residues. After removal of 4 bases from V and 1 base from J, the junction contained 13 bases not matched to a gene. Germline V gene lookup returns CDR1 LGHNA and CDR2 YSLEER. CDR3: CASSLLGTTGASYNEQFF. The CDR3 DNA is TGCGCCAGCAGCCTGCTTGGGACTACCGGAGCGTCCTACAATGAGCAGTTCTTC.

This clone came up once. V usage is TRBV7-9 and J usage is TRBJ2-1; D is unresolved. Germline CDR1 SEHNR, CDR2 FQNEAQ (reference sequence). Between the trimmed V and J ends, which lost 0 bases and 10 bases, there was a span of 7 bases. The CDR3 is 12 amino acids. The CDR3 is CASSLAGGEQFF. Written as DNA, the CDR3 is TGTGCCAGCAGCTTAGCCGGCGGAGAGCAGTTCTTC.

The chain uses TRBV4-3 and TRBJ1-1; TRBD1 matches 8 bases. V was clipped by 3 bases and J by 5 bases; unmatched bases: 8. Germline V gene data show CDR1 as LGHNA and CDR2 as YSLEER. This CDR3 is built from 15 residues. Here the CDR3 reads CASSQSGTGMTEAFF. The DNA of the CDR3 is TGCGCCAGCAGCCAGAGCGGGACAGGAATGACTGAAGCTTTCTTT.

The chain uses TRBV7-3 and TRBJ2-7; 11 bases line up with TRBD2. The CDR3 sequence is 15 residues long. V gave up 5 bases and J gave up 3 bases; unmatched junction bases: 6. Germline V gene sequence: CDR1 SGHTA, CDR2 FQGTGA. This chain's CDR3 is CASSPTSGGIYEQYF. Written as DNA, the CDR3 is TGTGCCAGCAGCCCCACTAGCGGGGGCATCTACGAGCAGTACTTC.

The chain combines TRBV11-2 with TRBJ2-7, with 7 bases matching TRBD1. In germline, CDR1 is SGHAT, CDR2 FQNNGV. Trimming took 4 bases from V and 9 from J; bases not matched to a gene: 9. This CDR3 has 13 amino acids. CDR3 residues: CASSSTRTGRQYF. CDR3 nucleotides: TGTGCCAGCAGCTCAACCAGGACAGGCCGGCAGTACTTC.

The chain employs TRBV18 and TRBJ2-7; D possibly corresponds to TRBD2 (6 bases). The germline CDR1 and CDR2 sequences are KGHSH and LQKENI. The CDR3 loop spans 11 amino acids. V gave up 4 bases and J gave up 5 bases, with 6 bases separating them. CDR3 sequence reads: CASSRGDEQYF. The CDR3 nucleotides read TGTGCCAGCTCACGGGGGGACGAGCAGTACTTC.

The gene calls are TRBV2 and TRBJ2-2; D is uncertain. The germline V gene has CDR1 SNHLY and CDR2 FYNNEI. V was cut by 4 bases and J by 5 bases, with 8 bases left in between. CDR3 length: 13 residues. The DNA of the CDR3 is TGTGCCAGCAGTGCTTGGCAGACCGGGGAGCTGTTTTTT. Translation gives CASSAWQTGELFF. Drawing the rest from reference TRBV2 and TRBJ2-2, the complete variable domain is EPEVTQTPSHQVTQMGQEVILRCVPISNHLYFYWYRQILGQKVEFLVSFYNNEISEKSEIFDDQFSVERPDGSNFTLKIRSTKLEDSAMYFCASSAWQTGELFFGEGSRLTVL.

The V gene is TRBV24-1, the J gene TRBJ2-5; D gene ambiguous. The CDR3 consists of 14 residues. V was trimmed by 5 bases and J by 2 bases, leaving 11 bases between them. The germline V gene encodes CDR1 KGHDR and CDR2 SFDVKD. This CDR3 is CATSGGGGQETQYF. In DNA, the CDR3 is TGTGCCACCAGTGGTGGCGGCGGACAAGAGACCCAGTACTTC.